The table lists the clone carrying this TCR beta chain with many counts. Its matching antigen is unknown. On the basis of clinical symptoms, serum thyroxine and TRAb, thyroid ultrasound and orbital computed tomography, diagnoses were made. From RNA transcripts, TCR beta CDR3 regions were amplified. HTBI primers were the set used in a first-round RT-PCR of the TCR CDR3. TCRdb reprocessed the multiplex PCR reads with MiXCR, giving one entry per CDR3 protein. The sample shows around 520,000 distinct CDR3 sequences, 14% of them seen only once. The data are from a study of T cells in Graves' hyperthyroidism and ophthalmopathy. Study-level results: Appearing also in blood were most of the thyroid clonotypes expanded above 0.001.

V lost 5 bases to trimming and J lost 8 bases; unmatched junction nucleotides: 10. The CDR3 spans 14 residues. Germline V gene sequence: CDR1 LGHNT, CDR2 FRNRAP. The chain employs TRBV12-5 and TRBJ1-2; 8 nucleotides align to TRBD1. Source material: blood. This receptor was obtained from a woman aged 40 to 49 with Graves' hyperthyroidism. As DNA, the CDR3 is TGTGCTAGTGGTATCCCGGGCAGGGGGCTAGGCTACACCTTC. Protein: CASGIPGRGLGYTF.